The source of this T cell receptor beta chain is a study of long-term antiretroviral therapy in people with HIV. Only one count was recorded for this clone. Its cognate antigen is unknown. CDR3 length: 13 residues. Germline CDR1 is SGHNT and CDR2 is YYREEE (reference sequence). V was shortened by 2 bases and J by 5 bases, with 11 bases between the two germline ends. It was version v3.0 of the immunoSEQ assay that was run at survey level. The protocol was immunoSEQ multiplex PCR, while the TCRdb copy is restricted to in-frame clones and leaves out a portion. The sample has 20,000 to 25,000 clones; 81% are singletons. Findings and limits, study-wide: Clonotypes expanded prior to ART showed repertoire dominance at all sampled time points.

The starting material was unsorted PBMCs, obtained 0.1 years before starting antiretroviral therapy. The rearrangement uses TRBV5-4 and TRBJ2-7; D is perhaps TRBD1 (5 bases). The clonotype comes from a man aged 35-49 years with HIV. As DNA, the CDR3 is TGTGCCAGCAGCTTCGAAGGGGTCAACGAGCAGTACTTC. Its protein product is CASSFEGVNEQYF.